The 20 T cell receptor beta chains below were found in one sample sequenced in a study. TCRdb used MiXCR to reprocess the 5' RACE reads, holding one entry per CDR3 protein. The sample consists of over 8,000 distinct CDR3 sequences, about 70% of them appearing once. Material for sequencing was tumor-infiltrating naive CD4+ T cells sorted from the breast tumor. Subset denoted: naive CD4+ T cells, CD4+CD45RA+CD25-. These receptors were collected from a female donor with breast cancer.

The V gene is TRBV20-1, the J gene TRBJ2-1; a possible D gene is TRBD2 (5 bases). The CDR3 spans 16 residues. The germline V gene has CDR1 DFQATT and CDR2 SNEGSKA (reference sequence). V was shortened by 5 bases and J by 5 bases, with 22 bases between the two germline ends. The CDR3 region has the DNA TGCAGTGCTGGACCGATGCTAGCCACCGTCCACAATGAGCAGTTCTTC. This sequence encodes CSAGPMLATVHNEQFF.

The chain employs TRBV5-1 and TRBJ2-2, with no clear D. Deletions cut 5 bases from V and 4 bases from J, with 9 bases between. Germline V gives CDR1 SGHRS, CDR2 YFSETQ. The CDR3 length is 13 residues. CDR3 DNA sequence: TGCGCCAGCAGTTTGTCCCCCACCGGGGAGCTGTTTTTT. Amino acids: CASSLSPTGELFF.

The gene calls are TRBV30 and TRBJ2-1; no clear D. Germline CDR1 GTSNPN, CDR2 SVGIG (reference sequence). CDR3 length: 11 residues. V lost 5 bases to trimming and J lost 7 bases, with 9 bases between them. CDR3 sequence reads: CAWQGRNEQFF. The DNA for the CDR3 is TGTGCCTGGCAAGGGCGGAATGAGCAGTTCTTC.

The chain combines TRBV5-6 with TRBJ2-1, with D possibly being TRBD2 (5 bases). The CDR3 extends over 13 amino acids. Germline V gene sequence: CDR1 SGHDT, CDR2 YYEEEE. Trimming took off 0 bases at V and 10 bases at J, with 11 bases between the two ends. CDR3: CASSLVGVAEQFF. DNA of the CDR3: TGTGCCAGCAGCTTGGTGGGAGTGGCGGAGCAGTTCTTC.

V usage is TRBV7-2 and J usage is TRBJ2-1; D unresolved. Germline lookup yields CDR1 SGHTA and CDR2 FQGNSA. The CDR3 length is 14 residues. Trimming took 8 bases from V and 6 from J, leaving 17 bases between them. CDR3 loop: CASEDPYKTNEQFF. The CDR3, as DNA: TGTGCCAGCGAAGACCCTTACAAGACCAATGAGCAGTTCTTC.

The J gene is TRBJ2-1, the V gene TRBV20-1; D might be TRBD2 (6 bases). The ends were cut back, 4 bases at V and 5 bases at J, with 15 bases in the middle. CDR3 size: 14 residues. CDR1 is DFQATT, CDR2 SNEGSKA, per germline (reference sequence). The CDR3 sequence is CSATKGTGNNEQFF. For the CDR3, the DNA is TGCAGTGCTACCAAGGGGACTGGAAACAATGAGCAGTTCTTC.

The J gene is TRBJ2-7, the V gene TRBV6-1, with 8 bases lining up with TRBD1. The CDR3 totals 13 residues. With 6 bases clipped from V and 2 bases from J, the junction kept 3 bases outside the gene matches. The germline V gene encodes CDR1 MNHNS and CDR2 SASEGT. The CDR3 DNA follows: TGTGCCAGCAGAAGGACAGGGACCTACGAGCAGTACTTC. Translated, it gives CASRRTGTYEQYF.

This clonotype has more than one count but fewer than ten. The J gene is TRBJ1-1, the V gene TRBV5-1, with D unclear. V dropped 6 bases and J dropped 3 bases, with 12 bases sitting between them. CDR3 length: 13 amino acids. CDR1 SGHRS and CDR2 YFSETQ come from the germline V gene. CDR3 in DNA: TGCGCCAGCACGGAAGGATCTTACACTGAAGCTTTCTTT. Translation: CASTEGSYTEAFF.

The chain joins TRBV6-6 to TRBJ2-3; D is undetermined. CDR1 and CDR2 from the germline V gene are MNHNY and SVGAGI (reference sequence). The CDR3 is 12 amino acids. V lost 7 bases and J lost 6, with 11 bases in between. The CDR3 loop reads CASKRTSDTQYF. DNA for the CDR3: TGTGCCAGCAAAAGAACGTCCGATACGCAGTATTTT.

A few counts support this clonotype. The chain couples TRBV7-6 to TRBJ2-5; D is unresolved. The CDR3 covers 14 residues. CDR1 and CDR2 (germline): SGHVS, FNYEAQ. Trimming cost V 8 bases and J 2 bases, with 15 bases left between them. The CDR3 is CASGQAVRQETQYF. DNA for the CDR3: TGTGCCAGCGGTCAGGCGGTCAGACAAGAGACCCAGTACTTC.

The rearrangement links TRBV7-8 to TRBJ2-7; TRBD1 matches at 11 bases. The germline gives CDR1 SGHVS, CDR2 FQNEAQ. J gave up 4 bases and V 2 bases, and 4 bases lay outside the gene matches. The CDR3 sequence is 15 residues long. In DNA form, the CDR3 reads TGTGCCAGCAGCTTAAGGACAGGGGGCGGGTACGAGCAGTACTTC. As protein: CASSLRTGGGYEQYF.

The chain has TRBV6-5 and TRBJ2-7, with D perhaps TRBD2 (6 bases). CDR1 MNHEY and CDR2 SVGAGI come from the germline V gene. V was clipped by 5 bases and J by 5 bases, with 22 bases between them. This CDR3 is 16 amino acids long. CDR3 bases: TGTGCCAGCAGTACTCGGACTACCCCACTTGTCCACGAGCAGTACTTC. This codes for CASSTRTTPLVHEQYF.

This chain links TRBV6-6 with TRBJ1-2; D ambiguous. Trimming left V 6 bases short and J 3 bases short, with 11 bases between. CDR1 is MNHNY and CDR2 is SVGAGI in the germline V gene (reference sequence). CDR3 length: 13 residues. CDR3 protein: CASSRFSDYGYTF. As DNA, the CDR3 is TGTGCCAGCAGCCGGTTTAGCGACTATGGCTACACCTTC.

The gene calls are TRBV7-8 and TRBJ2-7, with 8 bases aligning to TRBD1. Per germline, CDR1 SGHVS and CDR2 FQNEAQ. After removal of 1 base from V and 1 base from J, the junction contained 3 bases not matched to a gene. The CDR3 runs 15 residues. Written as DNA, the CDR3 is TGTGCCAGCAGCTTAGTCCGGACAGGGTCCTACGAGCAGTACTTC. It encodes CASSLVRTGSYEQYF.

Note on this clonotype: The final CDR3 position lacks the conserved phenylalanine or tryptophan, pointing to a likely read error. The DNA is omitted, as the CDR3 cannot be located on it reliably, and the CDR3 follows TCRdb's listing. J is TRBJ2-7 and V is TRBV20-1; the table gives TRBD1 as D, unverified against the DNA. The CDR3 comprises 16 residues, both ends counted. CDR1 DFQATT and CDR2 SNEGSKA come from the germline V gene (reference sequence). CDR3 amino acids: CSARDPAGQGLAEHYS.

This chain joins TRBV7-2 and TRBJ2-7; 9 bases line up with TRBD1. The CDR3 contains 13 residues. Germline trimming cut 5 bases from V and 6 bases from J; bases unmatched to any gene: 5. Germline lookup yields CDR1 SGHTA and CDR2 FQGNSA. CDR3 sequence: CASSQTGGGEQYF. CDR3 nucleotides: TGTGCCAGCAGCCAGACAGGGGGGGGCGAGCAGTACTTC.

The chain has TRBV7-8 and TRBJ1-3, with D uncertain. CDR1 and CDR2 from the germline V gene are SGHVS and FQNEAQ. Trimming took 0 bases from V and 0 from J, leaving 9 bases between them. This CDR3 comprises 16 residues. CDR3 region: CASSLASTISGNTIYF. CDR3 DNA: TGTGCCAGCAGCTTAGCGAGTACCATCTCTGGAAACACCATATATTTT.

This rearrangement joins TRBV4-2 to TRBJ2-5; 10 positions agree with TRBD1. Trimming at V came to 0 bases and at J to 5 bases, leaving 6 bases not matched to a gene. This CDR3 is built from 16 residues. Germline V gene sequence: CDR1 LGHNA, CDR2 YNFKEQ. This CDR3 is CASSQDGTGVLETQYF. Here the CDR3 DNA reads TGTGCCAGCAGCCAAGATGGGACAGGGGTACTCGAGACCCAGTACTTC.

The V call is TRBV18, the J call TRBJ2-3; no clear D. The germline gives CDR1 KGHSH, CDR2 LQKENI. V lost 3 bases to trimming and J lost 3 bases, with 7 bases between them. The CDR3 runs 13 residues. CDR3 protein: CASSPPTTDTQYF. For the CDR3, the DNA is TGTGCCAGCTCACCGCCGACTACAGATACGCAGTATTTT.

This clonotype was detected a few times. The CDR3 DNA is TGCAGCGTTGTTCGGACAGGTCAAGAGACCCAGTACTTC. As protein: CSVVRTGQETQYF. The chain joins TRBV29-1 to TRBJ2-5; 7 positions agree with TRBD1. CDR3 length equals 13 residues. Germline CDR1 SQVTM, CDR2 ANQGSEA. With 4 bases clipped from V and 2 bases from J, the junction kept 4 bases outside the gene matches. Full variable domain (missing parts from reference TRBV29-1 and TRBJ2-5): SAVISQKPSRDICQRGTSLTIQCQVDSQVTMMFWYRQQPGQSLTLIATANQGSEATYESGFVIDKFPISRPNLTFSTLTVSNMSPEDSSIYLCSVVRTGQETQYFGPGTRLLVL.